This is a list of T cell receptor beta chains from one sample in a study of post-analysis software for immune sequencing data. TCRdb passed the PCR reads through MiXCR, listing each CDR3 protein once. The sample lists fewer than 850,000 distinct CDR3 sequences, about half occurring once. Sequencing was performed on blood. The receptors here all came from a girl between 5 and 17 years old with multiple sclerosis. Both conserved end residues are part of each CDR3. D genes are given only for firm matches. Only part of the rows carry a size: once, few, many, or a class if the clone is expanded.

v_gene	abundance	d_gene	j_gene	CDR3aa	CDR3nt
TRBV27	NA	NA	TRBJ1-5	CASRQVSNQPQHF	TGTGCCAGCAGGCAGGTTAGCAATCAGCCCCAGCATTTT
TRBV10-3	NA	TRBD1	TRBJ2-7	CALKTGNEQYF	TGTGCCCTAAAGACAGGGAACGAGCAGTACTTC
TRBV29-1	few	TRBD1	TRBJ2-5	CSVRGQYQETQYF	TGCAGCGTGAGGGGACAGTACCAAGAGACCCAGTACTTC
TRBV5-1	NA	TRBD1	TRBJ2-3	CASTDRVETDTQYF	TGCGCCAGCACCGACAGGGTGGAGACAGATACGCAGTATTTT
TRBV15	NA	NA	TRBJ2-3	CATSRSRGKQWTQYF	TGTGCCACCAGCAGAAGCAGGGGAAAGCAATGGACGCAGTATTTT
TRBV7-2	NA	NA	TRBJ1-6	CASSTNAGTDYNSPLHF	TGTGCCAGCAGCACCAACGCCGGGACGGATTATAATTCACCCCTCCACTTT
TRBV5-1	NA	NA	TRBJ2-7	CASSEGTSSSYEQYF	TGCGCCAGCAGCGAGGGGACATCGAGCTCCTACGAGCAGTACTTC
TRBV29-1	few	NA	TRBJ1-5	CSVGAGPLQPQHF	TGCAGCGTGGGGGCGGGTCCCCTTCAGCCCCAGCATTTT
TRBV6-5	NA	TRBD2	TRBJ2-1	CASKGLAGEHEQFF	TGTGCCAGCAAGGGACTAGCGGGGGAGCATGAGCAGTTCTTC
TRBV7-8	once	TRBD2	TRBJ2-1	CASSLERRTSGRAPHNEQFF	TGTGCCAGCAGCTTAGAAAGACGGACTAGCGGGAGGGCCCCCCACAATGAGCAGTTCTTC
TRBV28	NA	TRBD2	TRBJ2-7	CASSLSSLAGDYNEQYF	TGTGCCAGCAGTTTAAGCTCACTGGCGGGAGACTACAATGAGCAGTACTTC
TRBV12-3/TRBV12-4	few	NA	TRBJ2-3	CASSSWTTPTDTQYF	TGTGCCAGCAGTTCCTGGACTACACCCACAGATACGCAGTATTTT
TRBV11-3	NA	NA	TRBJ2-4	CASSPLQSWGIQYF	TGTGCCAGCAGCCCCCTCCAGTCCTGGGGCATTCAGTACTTC
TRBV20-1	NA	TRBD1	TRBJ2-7	CSASRDSLAHEQYF	TGCAGTGCTAGCCGGGACAGTTTAGCCCACGAGCAGTACTTC
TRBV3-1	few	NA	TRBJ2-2	CASSQLRNTGELFF	TGTGCCAGCAGCCAATTAAGGAACACCGGGGAGCTGTTTTTT
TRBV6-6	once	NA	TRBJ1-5	CASSYRTIEGNQPQHF	TGTGCCAGCAGTTACCGTACGATTGAGGGCAATCAGCCCCAGCATTTT
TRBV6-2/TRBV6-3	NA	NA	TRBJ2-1	CASRDTERISSYNEQFF	TGTGCCAGCAGGGACACGGAGCGGATAAGCTCCTACAATGAGCAGTTCTTC
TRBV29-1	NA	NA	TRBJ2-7	CSVESSGEQYF	TGCAGCGTTGAGTCCTCCGGCGAGCAGTACTTC
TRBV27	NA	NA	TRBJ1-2	CASSAQGMYYGYTF	TGTGCCAGCAGTGCACAGGGTATGTACTATGGCTACACCTTC
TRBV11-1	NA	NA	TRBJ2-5	CASSSSFVGGETQYF	TGTGCCAGCAGCTCGTCCTTCGTTGGGGGTGAGACCCAGTACTTC
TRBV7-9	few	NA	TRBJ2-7	CASSDTTESYEQYF	TGTGCCAGCAGCGATACTACAGAGTCCTACGAGCAGTACTTC
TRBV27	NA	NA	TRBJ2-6	CASSPSGARDLLSGANVLTF	TGTGCCAGCAGTCCCTCGGGAGCGAGGGACTTACTCTCTGGGGCCAACGTCCTGACTTTC
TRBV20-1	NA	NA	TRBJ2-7	CSAPWGGAGSYEQYF	TGCAGTGCCCCCTGGGGGGGGGCGGGCTCCTACGAGCAGTACTTC
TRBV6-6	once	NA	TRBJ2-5	CASSSKRETQYF	TGTGCCAGCAGCTCAAAGCGTGAGACCCAGTACTTC
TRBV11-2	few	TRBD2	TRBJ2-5	CASSLVAGDARETQYF	TGTGCCAGCAGCTTAGTAGCGGGAGACGCGAGAGAGACCCAGTACTTC
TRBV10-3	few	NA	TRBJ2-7	CAISEGGSEQYF	TGTGCCATCAGTGAAGGAGGGAGCGAGCAGTACTTC
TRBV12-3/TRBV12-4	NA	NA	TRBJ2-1	CASSLPGSDEQFF	TGTGCCAGCAGTTTACCCGGGAGTGATGAGCAGTTCTTC
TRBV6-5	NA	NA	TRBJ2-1	CASSYGAGDNEQFF	TGTGCCAGCAGTTACGGCGCAGGGGACAATGAGCAGTTCTTC
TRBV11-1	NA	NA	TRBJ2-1	CASSLWAGEYNEQFF	TGTGCCAGCAGCTTATGGGCAGGGGAGTACAATGAGCAGTTCTTC
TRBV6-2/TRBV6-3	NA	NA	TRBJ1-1	CASKPTPSTEAFF	TGTGCCAGCAAGCCGACACCGTCCACTGAAGCTTTCTTT
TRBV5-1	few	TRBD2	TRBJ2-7	CASSERETAYEQYF	TGCGCCAGCAGCGAGCGGGAGACCGCCTACGAGCAGTACTTC
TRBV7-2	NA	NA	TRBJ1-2	CASSQTDYGYTF	TGTGCCAGCAGCCAGACAGACTATGGCTACACCTTC
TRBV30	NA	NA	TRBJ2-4	CAWSVALAKNIQYF	TGTGCCTGGAGTGTAGCGCTAGCCAAAAACATTCAGTACTTC
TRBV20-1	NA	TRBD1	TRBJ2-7	CSATGTGASYEQYF	TGCAGTGCCACCGGGACAGGGGCCTCCTACGAGCAGTACTTC
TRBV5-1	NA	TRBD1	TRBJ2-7	CASSWRQGDEQYF	TGCGCCAGCAGCTGGAGACAGGGGGACGAGCAGTACTTC
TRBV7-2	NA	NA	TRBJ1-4	CASSLAAGANEKLFF	TGTGCCAGCAGCTTAGCGGCAGGGGCTAATGAAAAACTGTTTTTT
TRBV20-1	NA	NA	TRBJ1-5	CSARESTVAGPQHF	TGCAGTGCTAGAGAGTCTACCGTCGCAGGGCCCCAGCATTTT
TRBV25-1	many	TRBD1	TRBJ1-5	CARYARDRLGRPQHF	TGTGCCAGATACGCCCGGGACAGGTTGGGTAGGCCCCAGCATTTT
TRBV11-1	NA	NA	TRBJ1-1	CASSLYRESEAFF	TGTGCCAGCAGCTTGTACAGGGAGTCTGAAGCTTTCTTT
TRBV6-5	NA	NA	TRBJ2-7	CASSYSTRGEQYF	TGTGCCAGCAGTTACTCGACCAGGGGTGAGCAGTACTTC
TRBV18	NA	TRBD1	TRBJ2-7	CASSPLDLTGAGGIPEQYF	TGTGCCAGCTCACCCCTAGACCTTACGGGGGCAGGGGGCATTCCCGAGCAGTACTTC
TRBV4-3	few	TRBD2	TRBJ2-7	CASSSHLATSGDAYEQYF	TGCGCCAGCAGCTCCCACCTGGCTACTAGCGGGGACGCCTACGAGCAGTACTTC
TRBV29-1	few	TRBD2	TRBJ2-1	CSVEGGRAKYEQFF	TGCAGCGTTGAGGGCGGGAGGGCCAAGTATGAGCAGTTCTTC
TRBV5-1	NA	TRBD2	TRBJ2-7	CASSLAASGSSLSYEQYF	TGCGCCAGCAGCTTGGCGGCCAGCGGGAGCTCCCTCTCCTACGAGCAGTACTTC
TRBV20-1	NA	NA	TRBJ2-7	CSASAGYEQYF	TGCAGTGCTAGTGCGGGGTACGAGCAGTACTTC
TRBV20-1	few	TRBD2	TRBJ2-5	CSASSASGRLRETQYF	TGCAGTGCTAGTTCGGCTAGCGGGAGGTTGAGGGAGACCCAGTACTTC